This T cell receptor (beta chain) appears in the sequencing data of a study of graft-versus-host responses after intestinal transplantation. In the study overall: Anti-thymocyte globulin was used for induction in all recipients, who then took tacrolimus and steroids for approximately three years.

The protocol was immunoSEQ multiplex PCR, while the TCRdb copy is restricted to in-frame clones and leaves out a portion. The table lists 77,000 or so clones, roughly 90% of them singletons. In germline, CDR1 is SGHTA, CDR2 FQGNSA. The CDR3 consists of 13 residues. Deletions cut 3 bases from V and 6 bases from J, with 11 bases between. The TCR originated in a human patient who received an intestinal transplant, so some T cells may come from the graft donor. The starting material was PBMCs, obtained 98 days after intestinal transplantation. V is TRBV7-2 and J is TRBJ1-2; no definite D call. The CDR3 spells CASSLALFDGYTF. The CDR3 DNA follows: TGTGCCAGCAGCTTGGCCCTATTTGATGGCTACACCTTC.